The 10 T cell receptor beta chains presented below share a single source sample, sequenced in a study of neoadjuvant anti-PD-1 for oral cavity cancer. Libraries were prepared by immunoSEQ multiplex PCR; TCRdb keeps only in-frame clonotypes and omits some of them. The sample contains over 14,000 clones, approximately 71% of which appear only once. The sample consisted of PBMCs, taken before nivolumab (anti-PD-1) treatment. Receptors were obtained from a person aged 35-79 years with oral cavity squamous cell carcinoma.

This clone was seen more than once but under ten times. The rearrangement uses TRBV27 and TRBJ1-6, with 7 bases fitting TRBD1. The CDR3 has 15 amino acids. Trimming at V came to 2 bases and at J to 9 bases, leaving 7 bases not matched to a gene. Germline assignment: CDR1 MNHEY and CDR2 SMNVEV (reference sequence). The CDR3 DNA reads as TGTGCCAGCAGTTTAGGTCGACAGGGACGTTCACCCCTCCACTTT. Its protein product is CASSLGRQGRSPLHF.

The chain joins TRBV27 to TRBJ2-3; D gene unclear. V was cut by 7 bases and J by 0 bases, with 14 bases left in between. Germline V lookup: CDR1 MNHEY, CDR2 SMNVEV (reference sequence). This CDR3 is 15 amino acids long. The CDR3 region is CASKGIRSSTDTQYF. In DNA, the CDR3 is TGTGCCAGCAAAGGTATCCGCTCTAGCACAGATACGCAGTATTTT.

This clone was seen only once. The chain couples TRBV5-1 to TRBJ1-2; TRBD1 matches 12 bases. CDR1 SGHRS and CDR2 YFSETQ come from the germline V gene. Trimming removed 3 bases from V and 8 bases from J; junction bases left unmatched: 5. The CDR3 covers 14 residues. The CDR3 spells CASSWGQGAVGYTF. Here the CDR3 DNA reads TGCGCCAGCAGCTGGGGACAGGGGGCTGTGGGCTACACCTTC.

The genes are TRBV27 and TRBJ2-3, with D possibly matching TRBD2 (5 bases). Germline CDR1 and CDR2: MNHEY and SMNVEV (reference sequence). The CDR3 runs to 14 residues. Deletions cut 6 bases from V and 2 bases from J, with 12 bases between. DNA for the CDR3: TGTGCCAGCAGGCCGAGGGCCCACACAGATACGCAGTATTTT. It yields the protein CASRPRAHTDTQYF.

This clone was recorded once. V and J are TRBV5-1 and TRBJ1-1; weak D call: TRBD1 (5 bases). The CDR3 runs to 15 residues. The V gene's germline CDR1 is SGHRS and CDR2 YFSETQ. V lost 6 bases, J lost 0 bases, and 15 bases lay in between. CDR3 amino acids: CASKRDGTMNTEAFF. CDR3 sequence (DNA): TGCGCCAGCAAAAGGGACGGAACTATGAACACTGAAGCTTTCTTT.

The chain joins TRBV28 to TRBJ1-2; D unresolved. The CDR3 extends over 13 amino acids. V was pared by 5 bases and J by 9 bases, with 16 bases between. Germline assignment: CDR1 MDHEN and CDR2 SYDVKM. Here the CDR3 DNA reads TGTGCCAGCAGTCCCGAAATATCCAGTCGCTACACCTTC. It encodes CASSPEISSRYTF.

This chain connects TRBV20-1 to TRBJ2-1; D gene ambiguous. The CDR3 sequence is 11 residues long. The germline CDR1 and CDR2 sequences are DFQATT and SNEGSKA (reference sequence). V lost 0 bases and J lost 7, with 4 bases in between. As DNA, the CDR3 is TGCAGTGCTAGAGATCTAAATGAGCAGTTCTTC. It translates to CSARDLNEQFF.

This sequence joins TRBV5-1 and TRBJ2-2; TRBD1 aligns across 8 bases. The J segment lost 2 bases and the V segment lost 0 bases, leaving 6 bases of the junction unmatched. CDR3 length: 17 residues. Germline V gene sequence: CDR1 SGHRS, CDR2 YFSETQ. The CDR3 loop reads CASSLDPDRVNTGELFF. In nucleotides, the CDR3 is TGCGCCAGCAGCTTGGATCCGGACAGGGTAAACACCGGGGAGCTGTTTTTT.

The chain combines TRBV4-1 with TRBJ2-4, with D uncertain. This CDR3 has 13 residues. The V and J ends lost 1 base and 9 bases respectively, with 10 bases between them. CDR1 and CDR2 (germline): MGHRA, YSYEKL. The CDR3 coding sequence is TGCGCCAGCAGCCAAGCCGGGTTGGGCATTCAGTACTTC. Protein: CASSQAGLGIQYF.

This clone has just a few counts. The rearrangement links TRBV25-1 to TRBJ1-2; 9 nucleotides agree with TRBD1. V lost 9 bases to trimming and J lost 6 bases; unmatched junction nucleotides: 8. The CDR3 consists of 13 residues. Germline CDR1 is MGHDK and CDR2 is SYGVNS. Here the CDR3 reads CASTAGTGNGYTF. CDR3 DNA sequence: TGTGCCAGTACCGCCGGGACAGGGAATGGCTACACCTTC.